This T cell receptor (beta chain) emerged from a study of identical twins. Germline V gene lookup returns CDR1 MNHEY and CDR2 SVGEGT. Trimming at V came to 6 bases and at J to 8 bases, leaving 5 bases not matched to a gene. The CDR3 loop spans 12 amino acids. Each CDR3 protein gets one entry after TCRdb re-called the 5' RACE reads with MiXCR. In the table there are about 240,000 distinct CDR3 sequences, approximately 11% of which are singletons. These data were also filed under a second study, of yellow fever vaccine responses in identical twins.

This TCR was recovered from a woman younger than 35 in good health. J is TRBJ1-1 and V is TRBV6-2 or TRBV6-3; 8 bases match TRBD1. Sequenced: memory (CD45RO+) T cells sorted from blood. The DNA for the CDR3 is TGTGCCAGCAGGACCCGGGACAGGGAAGCTTTCTTT. Translated: CASRTRDREAFF.